The 14 T cell receptor beta chains reported below all come from one sample, sequenced in a study of CD8 T cells in ankylosing spondylitis. TCRdb re-called the 5' RACE reads through MiXCR, storing one row per CDR3 protein. The sample lists a few hundred thousand distinct CDR3 sequences; roughly a tenth were seen once. Sequencing was done on a sample of blood, either unsorted or a sorted T cell fraction (not recorded which). The receptors stem from a male donor with ankylosing spondylitis or in good health (not recorded which).

This clonotype was detected once. A much larger clone lies a single base off, so this may be a read error. This rearrangement joins TRBV24-1 to TRBJ2-2; D not certain. The CDR3 is 15 amino acids. CDR1 KGHDR and CDR2 SFDVKD come from the germline V gene. CDR3 loop: CGTSGVPVPTGELFF. Here the CDR3 DNA reads TGTGGCACCAGTGGGGTTCCAGTGCCCACCGGGGAGCTGTTTTTT.

Turning to this clonotype: A much larger clone lies a single base off, so this may be a read error. The J gene is TRBJ1-5, the V gene TRBV3-1; tentative D call: TRBD1 (5 bases). Per the germline V gene, CDR1 is LGHDT and CDR2 is YNNKEL (reference sequence). CDR3 length: 14 amino acids. The CDR3 here is CASSQGGVNQLQHF. CDR3 DNA sequence: TGTGCCAGCAGCCAAGGGGGGGTCAATCAGCTCCAGCATTTT.

This clonotype was seen many times. This chain uses TRBV21-1 with TRBJ1-1. TRBV21-1 is recorded as a pseudogene. This CDR3 is built from 15 residues. The CDR3 DNA reads TGTGCCAGCAGCAAATATGGGGAAGTTGGGACTGAAGCTTTCTTT. Amino acid sequence: CASSKYGEVGTEAFF.

This clonotype has ten or more counts. The chain links TRBV5-1 to TRBJ2-3; 12 bases are a match to TRBD2. Unmatched junction bases numbered 4, after V lost 3 bases and J lost 2 bases. In germline, CDR1 is SGHRS, CDR2 YFSETQ. The length of the CDR3 is 16 residues. Here the CDR3 reads CASSSGLAGPTDTQYF. The CDR3 DNA reads TGCGCCAGCAGCTCCGGACTAGCGGGGCCCACAGATACGCAGTATTTT.

This clonotype has at least ten counts. The gene calls are TRBV5-1 and TRBJ1-1; D not certain. CDR3 size: 13 residues. V lost 4 bases, J lost 0 bases, and 7 bases lay in between. Per the germline V gene, CDR1 is SGHRS and CDR2 is YFSETQ. CDR3 amino acids: CASSIGLNTEAFF. CDR3 bases: TGCGCCAGCAGCATTGGGCTGAACACTGAAGCTTTCTTT.

This clonotype was seen ten or more times. V usage is TRBV3-1 and J usage is TRBJ2-5, with D unresolved. Germline CDR1 is LGHDT and CDR2 is YNNKEL (reference sequence). With 1 base removed from V and 2 bases from J, the gap between germline ends came to 5 bases. This CDR3 is built from 13 residues. The CDR3 nucleotides are TGTGCCAGCAGCCAAGGGGGACAAGAGACCCAGTACTTC. It translates to CASSQGGQETQYF.

The chain links TRBV7-9 to TRBJ1-2; no definite D call. The V gene's germline CDR1 is SEHNR and CDR2 FQNEAQ (reference sequence). V was pared by 0 bases and J by 8 bases, with 13 bases between. The CDR3 is 14 amino acids. DNA for the CDR3: TGTGCCAGCAGCTTAGCTCTCTATACCGAGGGCTACACCTTC. Translated: CASSLALYTEGYTF.

This clonotype was picked up a small number of times. The genes are TRBV7-9 and TRBJ1-5; D gene uncertain. Deletions cut 1 base from V and 6 bases from J, with 7 bases between. This CDR3 region has 13 residues. Germline-derived CDR1 and CDR2 are SEHNR and FQNEAQ (reference sequence). CDR3 nucleotide sequence: TGTGCCAGCAGCTTAGGTTTTGGTCAGCCCCAGCATTTT. It translates to CASSLGFGQPQHF.

This clonotype was picked up many times. At one of its ends the junction is not consistent with the germline gene, which may arise from a read error. This rearrangement joins TRBV5-1 to TRBJ2-1, with 8 bases lining up with TRBD2. Germline V gene sequence: CDR1 SGHRS, CDR2 YFSETQ. This CDR3 has 16 amino acids. CDR3 sequence: CASSSTGGTTYTEQFF. In DNA, the CDR3 is TGCGCCAGCAGCTCAACGGGGGGGACTACCTACACTGAGCAGTTCTTC.

This clonotype has at least ten counts. The chain couples TRBV10-2 to TRBJ2-1; D possibly corresponds to TRBD2 (5 bases). V was pared by 2 bases and J by 3 bases, with 14 bases between. Germline V CDR1 and CDR2: WSHSY, SAAADI. The CDR3 consists of 16 residues. CDR3: CASSEPGSSRYNEQFF. The CDR3 DNA reads TGCGCCAGCAGTGAGCCGGGGTCCTCTCGCTACAATGAGCAGTTCTTC.

This chain links TRBV5-1 with TRBJ2-7; 9 bases agree with TRBD1. The length of the CDR3 is 15 residues. The V gene's germline CDR1 is SGHRS and CDR2 YFSETQ. V was pared by 2 bases and J by 3 bases, with 6 bases of the junction left unmatched. Here the CDR3 reads CASSFSLGQGYEQYF. DNA for the CDR3: TGCGCCAGCAGCTTTAGTCTGGGACAGGGCTACGAGCAGTACTTC. The full variable domain, in which reference TRBV5-1 and TRBJ2-7 provide the parts outside the CDR3, is KAGVTQTPRYLIKTRGQQVTLSCSPISGHRSVSWYQQTPGQGLQFLFEYFSETQRNKGNFPGRFSGRQFSNSRSEMNVSTLELGDSALYLCASSFSLGQGYEQYFGPGTRLTVT.

This clonotype was found many times. The chain combines TRBV5-1 with TRBJ2-3, with D unresolved. The CDR3 runs to 15 residues. Germline V lookup: CDR1 SGHRS, CDR2 YFSETQ. V was cut by 0 bases and J by 3 bases, with 11 bases left in between. CDR3: CASSLEYPVTDTQYF. The DNA for the CDR3 is TGCGCCAGCAGCTTGGAATACCCCGTGACAGATACGCAGTATTTT.

This clonotype was seen at least ten times. This sequence joins TRBV7-2 and TRBJ2-3; 9 bases line up with TRBD2. The ends lost 1 base at V and 5 bases at J; junction bases unmatched: 1. The CDR3 runs 14 residues. CDR1 is SGHTA, CDR2 FQGNSA, per germline. CDR3 residues: CASSLGLAEDTQYF. The CDR3 region has the DNA TGTGCCAGCAGCTTAGGACTAGCGGAAGATACGCAGTATTTT.

This clonotype was seen repeatedly, ten times or more. The V and J genes are TRBV20-1 and TRBJ2-1; D not certain. V was pared by 4 bases and J by 2 bases, with 6 bases between. In germline, CDR1 is DFQATT, CDR2 SNEGSKA (reference sequence). CDR3 length: 12 residues. CDR3 sequence reads: CSANRAYNEQFF. The CDR3 DNA reads as TGCAGTGCTAATCGAGCCTACAATGAGCAGTTCTTC.